The 16 T cell receptor beta chains in this list originate from one sample, sequenced in a study of cytomegalovirus exposure and HLA in healthy donors. 60 Vbeta and 13 Jbeta primers were used in PCR. Method: immunoSEQ multiplex PCR; TCRdb's copy keeps in-frame clones and lacks some. In the table there are roughly 190,000 clones, 65% to 80% of which are singletons. Sequenced sample: PBMCs. The receptors here all came from a young man in good health and CMV-seropositive.

The rearrangement uses TRBV6-1 and TRBJ1-4, with a tentative D call TRBD1 (5 bases). Trimming took off 9 bases at V and 8 bases at J, with 16 bases between the two ends. The CDR3 spans 13 residues. Germline V CDR1 and CDR2: MNHNS, SASEGT. CDR3 nucleotide sequence: TGTGCCAGAAGCATCAGGGTGGGGGAAAAACTGTTTTTT. The encoded protein is CARSIRVGEKLFF.

V and J are TRBV7-6 and TRBJ2-1, with 8 bases fitting TRBD2. The CDR3 covers 15 residues. Unmatched junction bases numbered 8, after V lost 1 base and J lost 9 bases. Germline V gene data show CDR1 as SGHVS and CDR2 as FNYEAQ. The CDR3 protein is CASSLEFRGGSEQFF. The CDR3 DNA is TGTGCCAGCAGCTTAGAGTTCCGGGGGGGCTCTGAGCAGTTCTTC.

This rearrangement joins TRBV4-3 to TRBJ1-4, with 7 bases that match TRBD1. V shed 4 bases and J 7 bases; nucleotides not matched to a gene: 9. This CDR3 comprises 15 residues. From germline, CDR1 is LGHNA and CDR2 YSLEER. Here the CDR3 DNA reads TGCGCCAGCAGCCCTAGACAGGGCGGCTCTGAAAAACTGTTTTTT. Translating it yields CASSPRQGGSEKLFF.

Only a few counts were recorded for this clone. This chain's CDR3 is CASTIDRGETQYF. DNA of the CDR3: TGTGCCAGCACCATCGACAGGGGAGAGACCCAGTACTTC. J is TRBJ2-5 and V is TRBV7-2; 8 nucleotides match TRBD1. The CDR3 runs 13 residues. Germline V lookup: CDR1 SGHTA, CDR2 FQGNSA. J lost 4 bases, V lost 7 bases, and 5 bases had no gene match.

V is TRBV7-6 and J is TRBJ2-1; the D gene is possibly TRBD2 (6 bases). V lost 5 bases and J lost 8, with 16 bases in between. The CDR3 consists of 14 residues. Looked up from germline, CDR1 is SGHVS and CDR2 is FNYEAQ. The CDR3 sequence is CASSLLGEVDEQFF. The CDR3 DNA reads TGTGCCAGCAGCCTTTTAGGGGAGGTGGATGAGCAGTTCTTC.

The rearrangement uses TRBV5-1 and TRBJ2-7, with 7 bases aligning to TRBD2. Germline values: CDR1 SGHRS, CDR2 YFSETQ. The V segment lost 4 bases and the J segment 4 bases; nucleotides outside the gene matches: 11. This CDR3 comprises 15 residues. The CDR3 DNA reads as TGCGCCAGCAGCCCGTCAAGCGGGGACCCGTACGAGCAGTACTTC. Protein sequence: CASSPSSGDPYEQYF.

The chain uses TRBV11-3 and TRBJ2-5; maybe TRBD2 (5 bases). Trimming left V 5 bases short and J 5 bases short, with 18 bases between. This CDR3 spans 15 amino acids. CDR1 and CDR2 from the germline V gene are SGHNT and YENEEA. This chain's CDR3 is CASSPTASRGETQYF. In DNA form, the CDR3 reads TGTGCCAGCAGCCCGACGGCCTCTCGCGGGGAGACCCAGTACTTC.

The rearrangement uses TRBV29-1 and TRBJ1-2, with D hard to call. Germline-derived CDR1 and CDR2 are SQVTM and ANQGSEA. V lost 0 bases, J lost 1 base, and 9 bases lay in between. The CDR3 has 14 amino acids. The CDR3 nucleotides read TGCAGCGTTGAAGAGATTCGCGGTAACTATGGCTACACCTTC. This codes for CSVEEIRGNYGYTF. The full variable domain, with the rest looked up from reference TRBV29-1 and TRBJ1-2, is SAVISQKPSRDICQRGTSLTIQCQVDSQVTMMFWYRQQPGQSLTLIATANQGSEATYESGFVIDKFPISRPNLTFSTLTVSNMSPEDSSIYLCSVEEIRGNYGYTFGSGTRLTVV.

The gene calls are TRBV19 and TRBJ2-7; 14 bases fit TRBD2. The J segment lost 4 bases and the V segment lost 5 bases, leaving 7 bases of the junction unmatched. The germline V gene encodes CDR1 LNHDA and CDR2 SQIVND (reference sequence). The CDR3 is 16 residues long. The CDR3 coding sequence is TGTGCCAGTAGTGTCTCCGGGACTAGCGGGAGATACGAGCAGTACTTC. Translating gives CASSVSGTSGRYEQYF.

Points on this clone: One end of the junction is discordant with germline, which a read error may explain. J is TRBJ1-1 and V is TRBV19, with a weak D call TRBD1 (6 bases). This CDR3 is built from 15 residues. Germline CDR1 reads LNHDA; CDR2 reads SQIVND (reference sequence). The CDR3 here is CASTIMGAGDTEAFF. DNA of the CDR3: TGTGCCAGTACTATAATGGGGGCTGGGGACACTGAAGCTTTCTTT.

This clone was recorded only once. This chain connects TRBV28 to TRBJ2-7; 7 bases fit TRBD2. Germline CDR1 MDHEN, CDR2 SYDVKM. V gave up 6 bases and J gave up 9 bases; unmatched junction bases: 14. This CDR3 region has 14 residues. This CDR3 reads CASSPGGKRDSQYF. The CDR3 nucleotides are TGTGCCAGCAGCCCCGGGGGGAAGCGGGACTCGCAGTACTTC.

The chain employs TRBV5-4 and TRBJ2-2, with 8 bases that match TRBD2. The V segment lost 4 bases and the J segment 5 bases; nucleotides outside the gene matches: 10. Germline CDR1 SGHNT, CDR2 YYREEE (reference sequence). The CDR3 length is 16 residues. CDR3 DNA sequence: TGTGCCAGCAGCATCCGGGGGGGTCTGGGGACCGGGGAGCTGTTTTTT. Translating gives CASSIRGGLGTGELFF.

This clone was detected only a few times. This chain links TRBV27 with TRBJ1-1, with D unclear. The CDR3 spans 12 residues. Germline V gene data show CDR1 as MNHEY and CDR2 as SMNVEV (reference sequence). V dropped 2 bases and J dropped 1 base, with 2 bases sitting between them. The CDR3 region has the DNA TGTGCCAGCAGTTTACAGAACACTGAAGCTTTCTTT. Residues: CASSLQNTEAFF.

The chain carries TRBV18 and TRBJ2-1; possibly TRBD2 for D (6 bases). V lost 3 bases, J lost 6 bases, and 12 bases lay in between. The CDR3 loop spans 14 amino acids. CDR1 is KGHSH, CDR2 LQKENI, per germline. The CDR3 protein is CASSPPTSPNEQFF. CDR3 sequence (DNA): TGTGCCAGCTCACCCCCGACTAGTCCCAATGAGCAGTTCTTC.

This rearrangement joins TRBV28 to TRBJ1-5, with D perhaps matching TRBD1 (6 bases). V was trimmed by 10 bases and J by 1 base, leaving 14 bases between them. CDR3 length equals 14 residues. Germline loops: CDR1 MDHEN, CDR2 SYDVKM. The CDR3 loop reads CATGGGASNQPQHF. The CDR3 nucleotides are TGTGCCACCGGAGGGGGGGCGAGCAATCAGCCCCAGCATTTT.

The J gene is TRBJ2-7, the V gene TRBV28; perhaps TRBD1 as D (7 bases). Germline V gene sequence: CDR1 MDHEN, CDR2 SYDVKM. The CDR3 covers 15 residues. Trimming took 6 bases from V and 1 from J, leaving 16 bases between them. The CDR3 sequence is CASRPGGQRSYEQYF. CDR3 bases: TGTGCCAGCAGACCCGGGGGACAGCGGTCCTACGAGCAGTACTTC.